These 7 T cell receptor beta chains share one sample of origin, sequenced in a study of T cells in Graves' hyperthyroidism and ophthalmopathy. RNA transcripts provided the source from which TCR beta CDR3 regions were amplified. First-round RT-PCR with HTBI primers amplified the TCR CDR3 region. TCRdb processed the multiplex PCR reads anew with MiXCR; each CDR3 protein has one entry. The profile shows 130,000 or so distinct CDR3 sequences, less than 25% of them singletons. Sequencing input: blood. The receptors were sampled from a woman aged 50 to 60 with Graves' hyperthyroidism that later progressed to Graves' ophthalmopathy.

This clonotype was counted many times. The chain recombines TRBV20-1 with TRBJ2-5, with 7 bases that match TRBD2. This CDR3 has 12 residues. Germline CDR1 reads DFQATT; CDR2 reads SNEGSKA (reference sequence). Trimming at V came to 7 bases and at J to 1 base, leaving 3 bases not matched to a gene. The CDR3 region has the DNA TGCAGTGGGAGCGGGACCCAAGAGACCCAGTACTTC. It specifies CSGSGTQETQYF.

This clonotype was seen repeatedly, ten times or more. J is TRBJ1-5 and V is TRBV6-1; D gene unclear. The CDR3 covers 11 residues. CDR1 and CDR2 (germline): MNHNS, SASEGT. V was pared by 3 bases and J by 8 bases, with 5 bases between. The CDR3 DNA reads TGTGCCAGCAGTGATCCAAAGCCCCAGCATTTT. This encodes CASSDPKPQHF.

The sample holds many counts of this clonotype. V is TRBV11-2 and J is TRBJ1-1; D ambiguous. Trimming removed 5 bases at V and 10 bases at J, with 17 bases between. CDR1 and CDR2 (germline): SGHAT, FQNNGV. The CDR3 extends over 13 amino acids. The CDR3 reads CASSPSGSSGAFF. CDR3 in DNA: TGTGCCAGCAGCCCGAGCGGTAGCTCTGGAGCTTTCTTT.

The chain combines TRBV15 with TRBJ1-2, with a tentative D call TRBD1 (5 bases). Germline CDR1 and CDR2: LNHNV and YYDKDF (reference sequence). Trimming shortened V by 1 base and J by 8 bases, and 26 bases separated the two germline ends. The CDR3 spans 18 residues. The CDR3 loop reads CATSRGGVQARALSGYTF. In nucleotides, the CDR3 is TGTGCCACCAGCAGAGGGGGGGTACAGGCCAGGGCTCTATCGGGCTACACCTTC.

This clonotype occurred a few times. Germline is not matched at one junction end, which may reflect a read error. This chain uses TRBV12-3 or TRBV12-4 with TRBJ2-2, with 12 bases that match TRBD2. CDR3 size: 15 residues. DNA of the CDR3: TGTGCCAGCAGTTTGAGACTAGCGGGAGCCGGGGAGCTGTCTTTT. It is translated as CASSLRLAGAGELSF.

In this sample, this clonotype turned up many times. The chain has TRBV7-2 and TRBJ2-2; D gene uncertain. This CDR3 has 14 residues. From germline, CDR1 is SGHTA and CDR2 FQGNSA. Between the trimmed V and J ends, which lost 5 bases and 2 bases, there was a span of 9 bases. The CDR3 sequence is CASSASFNTGELFF. CDR3 sequence (DNA): TGTGCCAGCAGCGCCTCGTTCAACACCGGGGAGCTGTTTTTT.

This clonotype was seen many times. This chain connects TRBV2 to TRBJ2-7; D is unclear. Germline CDR1 is SNHLY and CDR2 is FYNNEI. V was cut by 0 bases and J by 2 bases, with 2 bases left in between. The CDR3 is 12 residues long. The CDR3: CASSEAAYEQYF. In DNA form, the CDR3 reads TGTGCCAGCAGTGAAGCGGCCTACGAGCAGTACTTC. Based on the CDR3 plus reference TRBV2 and TRBJ2-7, the full variable domain is EPEVTQTPSHQVTQMGQEVILRCVPISNHLYFYWYRQILGQKVEFLVSFYNNEISEKSEIFDDQFSVERPDGSNFTLKIRSTKLEDSAMYFCASSEAAYEQYFGPGTRLTVT.